The TCR beta chain described here comes from a study of siplizumab effects on memory and regulatory T cells. Overall study results and limits: Contribution to the alloresponse seemed major for naive T cells, which also seemed more diverse than memory cells. No more than a minor fraction of alloreactive clones could be traced back to unstimulated subsets.

The study took a few donor pairs, and their unstimulated naive, memory, effector memory and TEMRA subsets were sequenced. Data came from immunoSEQ multiplex PCR; TCRdb stores just in-frame clones and leaves some out. The table records 55,000 to 80,000 clones, 79% of them present only once. Of note for this clone: What it binds is unknown.

The CDR3 contains 18 residues. V lost 1 base and J lost 7; bases outside the gene matches: 13. Germline CDR1 is MGHRA and CDR2 is YSYEKL. The sample comprised memory CD4+ T cells sorted from blood. V gene TRBV4-1 combines with J gene TRBJ2-3; 11 nucleotides align to TRBD2. The TCR comes from a human donor in good health. The CDR3 region has the DNA TGCGCCAGCAGCCAAGGACCGCTAGCGGGGGGATACAGTCATACGCAGTATTTT. This sequence encodes CASSQGPLAGGYSHTQYF.